This TCR beta chain was captured by sequencing in a study of vaccination and CD4 T cells after COVID-19. Germline loops: CDR1 DFQATT, CDR2 SNEGSKA (reference sequence). The length of the CDR3 is 15 residues. Deletions cut 3 bases from V and 0 bases from J, with 12 bases between. The treatment is: roughly 10-day PBMC culture with coronavirus spike peptide pools or control peptides (ViraFEST assay). Cultured CD4+ T-cell DNA underwent Oncomine TCR Beta short-read sequencing. Genomic DNA extraction was carried out from cultured CD4+ T cells. Each CDR3 protein gets one entry after TCRdb re-called the PCR reads with MiXCR. The table lists around 21,000 distinct CDR3 sequences, approximately 56% of them singletons, with more than 8.5% in the top ten. This clonotype has only a few counts. As yet, its antigen is unknown.

The sequence was obtained from a human donor who had recovered from COVID-19. The specimen comprised CD4+ T cells from blood, cultured in vitro, sampled after SARS-CoV-2 vaccination. The chain links TRBV20-1 to TRBJ1-5; maybe TRBD1 (6 bases). Here the CDR3 reads CSARNRALSNQPQHF. The CDR3 DNA reads TGCAGTGCTAGGAACAGGGCCCTTAGCAATCAGCCCCAGCATTTT.